The rows below give T cell receptor beta chains drawn from one sample of a study of cytomegalovirus exposure and HLA in healthy donors. The protocol was immunoSEQ multiplex PCR, while the TCRdb copy is restricted to in-frame clones and leaves out a portion. The sample includes around 97,000 clones, roughly a tenth seen only once; the top ten take roughly 4.7%. Sample: PBMCs. The source is a man aged 50-60 years in good health and CMV-seropositive. Both conserved end residues are part of each CDR3. D genes are given only for firm matches. Clone size, where shown, is once, few, many, or a class for clones that have expanded.

clone size: .
V gene: TRBV7-3
J gene: TRBJ2-7
D gene: .
CDR3 protein: CASSLEVGGSYEQYF
CDR3 DNA: TGTGCCAGCAGCTTAGAGGTCGGGGGCTCCTACGAGCAGTACTTC

clone size: .
V gene: TRBV5-4
J gene: TRBJ1-1
D gene: TRBD1
CDR3 protein: CASSWGQGPHTEAFF
CDR3 DNA: TGTGCCAGCAGCTGGGGACAGGGACCCCACACTGAAGCTTTCTTT

clone size: few
V gene: TRBV5-4
J gene: TRBJ2-2
D gene: .
CDR3 protein: CASSLDRAGELFF
CDR3 DNA: TGTGCCAGCAGCTTGGATCGGGCCGGGGAGCTGTTTTTT

clone size: few
V gene: TRBV10-3
J gene: TRBJ1-6
D gene: .
CDR3 protein: CAISESVGGSPLHF
CDR3 DNA: TGTGCCATCAGTGAGTCGGTGGGCGGGTCACCCCTCCACTTT

clone size: few
V gene: TRBV2
J gene: TRBJ2-1
D gene: .
CDR3 protein: CASSASVSYNEQFF
CDR3 DNA: TGTGCCAGCAGTGCTAGCGTCTCCTACAATGAGCAGTTCTTC

clone size: .
V gene: TRBV7-9
J gene: TRBJ1-4
D gene: .
CDR3 protein: CASSLERGNEKLFF
CDR3 DNA: TGTGCCAGCAGCTTGGAAAGGGGAAACGAAAAACTGTTTTTT

clone size: .
V gene: TRBV11-2
J gene: TRBJ1-1
D gene: TRBD1
CDR3 protein: CASSLGQGKAFF
CDR3 DNA: TGTGCCAGCAGCTTAGGACAGGGGAAAGCTTTCTTT

clone size: .
V gene: TRBV2
J gene: TRBJ1-6
D gene: .
CDR3 protein: CASSVTDSYNSPLHF
CDR3 DNA: TGTGCCAGCAGTGTCACGGACAGCTATAATTCACCCCTCCACTTT

clone size: few
V gene: TRBV5-1
J gene: TRBJ1-1
D gene: .
CDR3 protein: CASLDSQNTEAFF
CDR3 DNA: TGCGCCAGCCTGGACAGCCAGAACACTGAAGCTTTCTTT

clone size: .
V gene: TRBV5-1
J gene: TRBJ2-1
D gene: TRBD2
CDR3 protein: CASSSGTTFNEQFF
CDR3 DNA: TGCGCCAGCAGCTCCGGGACTACTTTCAATGAGCAGTTCTTC

clone size: few
V gene: TRBV4-1
J gene: TRBJ2-6
D gene: TRBD2
CDR3 protein: CASSQILAGSSGANVLTF
CDR3 DNA: TGCGCCAGCAGCCAGATTCTAGCGGGAAGCTCTGGGGCCAACGTCCTGACTTTC

clone size: few
V gene: TRBV25-1
J gene: TRBJ2-7
D gene: .
CDR3 protein: CASSSNSGFFYEQYF
CDR3 DNA: TGTGCCAGCAGTTCAAACTCAGGGTTCTTCTACGAGCAGTACTTC

clone size: few
V gene: TRBV18
J gene: TRBJ1-2
D gene: TRBD1
CDR3 protein: CASSPAHRDSDGYTF
CDR3 DNA: TGTGCCAGCTCACCGGCCCACAGGGACAGCGATGGCTACACCTTC

clone size: .
V gene: TRBV11-2
J gene: TRBJ2-6
D gene: .
CDR3 protein: CASSRGYSGANVLTF
CDR3 DNA: TGTGCCAGCAGCCGAGGGTACTCTGGGGCCAACGTCCTGACTTTC

clone size: few
V gene: TRBV13
J gene: TRBJ2-7
D gene: TRBD2
CDR3 protein: CASSWTVRAGEQYF
CDR3 DNA: TGTGCCAGCAGCTGGACGGTTCGAGCGGGGGAGCAGTACTTC

clone size: few
V gene: TRBV15
J gene: TRBJ2-1
D gene: TRBD2
CDR3 protein: CATSRDSPSTSGAYEQFF
CDR3 DNA: TGTGCCACCAGCAGAGATTCCCCTTCGACTAGCGGGGCATATGAGCAGTTCTTC

clone size: .
V gene: TRBV7-9
J gene: TRBJ1-2
D gene: .
CDR3 protein: CASSLEQGYGYTF
CDR3 DNA: TGTGCCAGCAGCTTAGAACAGGGTTATGGCTACACCTTC

clone size: few
V gene: TRBV7-9
J gene: TRBJ1-2
D gene: TRBD1
CDR3 protein: CASSTRDRDHYGYTF
CDR3 DNA: TGTGCCAGCAGCACGAGGGACAGGGACCACTATGGCTACACCTTC

clone size: few
V gene: TRBV6-1
J gene: TRBJ1-1
D gene: TRBD1
CDR3 protein: CASSEFWQTGGSENTEAFF
CDR3 DNA: TGTGCCAGCAGTGAATTTTGGCAAACAGGGGGCTCGGAGAACACTGAAGCTTTCTTT

clone size: .
V gene: TRBV7-9
J gene: TRBJ2-1
D gene: TRBD2
CDR3 protein: CASSSVLAGYNEQFF
CDR3 DNA: TGTGCCAGCAGCTCCGTCCTAGCGGGCTACAATGAGCAGTTCTTC

clone size: .
V gene: TRBV7-6
J gene: TRBJ2-2
D gene: TRBD2
CDR3 protein: CASSPEAGGFTGELFF
CDR3 DNA: TGTGCCAGCAGCCCCGAGGCGGGAGGGTTCACCGGGGAGCTGTTTTTT

clone size: few
V gene: TRBV6-5
J gene: TRBJ2-7
D gene: .
CDR3 protein: CASSYSLDRTYEQYF
CDR3 DNA: TGTGCCAGCAGTTACTCCCTAGACCGGACCTACGAGCAGTACTTC

clone size: .
V gene: TRBV29-1
J gene: TRBJ2-7
D gene: TRBD2
CDR3 protein: CSADFPVGTRGF
CDR3 DNA: TGCAGCGCCGATTTCCCTGTAGGGACTAGGGGCTTC

clone size: .
V gene: TRBV6-1
J gene: TRBJ2-4
D gene: .
CDR3 protein: CASSERRDTNIQYF
CDR3 DNA: TGTGCCAGCAGTGAACGCCGGGACACAAACATTCAGTACTTC

clone size: .
V gene: TRBV5-4
J gene: TRBJ2-5
D gene: TRBD2
CDR3 protein: CASSRGGLASQETQYF
CDR3 DNA: TGTGCCAGCAGCCGGGGGGGACTAGCAAGTCAAGAGACCCAGTACTTC